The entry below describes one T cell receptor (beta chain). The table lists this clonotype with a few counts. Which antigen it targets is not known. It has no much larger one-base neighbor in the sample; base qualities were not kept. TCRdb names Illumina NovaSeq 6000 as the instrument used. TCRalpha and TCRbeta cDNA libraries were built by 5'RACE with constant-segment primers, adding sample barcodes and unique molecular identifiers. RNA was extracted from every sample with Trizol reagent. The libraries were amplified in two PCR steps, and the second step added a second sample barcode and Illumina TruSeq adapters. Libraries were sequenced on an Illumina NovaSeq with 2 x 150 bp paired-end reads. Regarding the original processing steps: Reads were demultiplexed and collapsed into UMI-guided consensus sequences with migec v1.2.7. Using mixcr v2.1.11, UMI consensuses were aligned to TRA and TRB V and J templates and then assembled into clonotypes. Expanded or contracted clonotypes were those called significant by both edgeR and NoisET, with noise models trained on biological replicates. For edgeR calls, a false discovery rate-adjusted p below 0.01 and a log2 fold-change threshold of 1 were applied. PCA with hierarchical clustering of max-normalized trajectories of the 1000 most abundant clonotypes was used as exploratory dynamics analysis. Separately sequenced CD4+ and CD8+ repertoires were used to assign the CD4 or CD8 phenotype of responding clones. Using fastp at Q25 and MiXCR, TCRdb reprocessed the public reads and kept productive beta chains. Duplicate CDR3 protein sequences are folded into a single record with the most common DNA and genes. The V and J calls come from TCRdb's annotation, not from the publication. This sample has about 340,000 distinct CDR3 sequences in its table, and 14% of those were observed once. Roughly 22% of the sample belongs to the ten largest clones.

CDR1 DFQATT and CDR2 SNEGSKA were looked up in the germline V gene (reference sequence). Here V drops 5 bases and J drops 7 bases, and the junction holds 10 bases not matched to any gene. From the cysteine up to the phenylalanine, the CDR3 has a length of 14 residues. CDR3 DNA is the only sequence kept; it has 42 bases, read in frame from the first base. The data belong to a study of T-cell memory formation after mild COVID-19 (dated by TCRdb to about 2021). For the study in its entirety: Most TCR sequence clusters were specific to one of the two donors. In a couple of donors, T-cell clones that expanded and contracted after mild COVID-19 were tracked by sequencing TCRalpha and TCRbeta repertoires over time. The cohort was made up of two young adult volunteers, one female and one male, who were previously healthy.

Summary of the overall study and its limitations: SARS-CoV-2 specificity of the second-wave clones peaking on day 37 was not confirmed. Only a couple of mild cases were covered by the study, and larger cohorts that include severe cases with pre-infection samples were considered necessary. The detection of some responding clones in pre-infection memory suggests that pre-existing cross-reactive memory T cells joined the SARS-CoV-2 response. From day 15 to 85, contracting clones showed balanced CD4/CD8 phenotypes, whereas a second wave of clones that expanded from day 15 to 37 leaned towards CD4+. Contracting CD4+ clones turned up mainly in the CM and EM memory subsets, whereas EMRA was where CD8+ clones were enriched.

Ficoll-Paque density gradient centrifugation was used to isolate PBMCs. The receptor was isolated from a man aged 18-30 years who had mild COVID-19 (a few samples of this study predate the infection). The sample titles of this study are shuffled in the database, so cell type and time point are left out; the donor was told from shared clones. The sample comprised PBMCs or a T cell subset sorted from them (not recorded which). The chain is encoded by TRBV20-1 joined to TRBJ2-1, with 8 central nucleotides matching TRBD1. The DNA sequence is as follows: TGCAGTGCTTACGGACAGGGTTCCCGGAATGAGCAGTTCTTC. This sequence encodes CSAYGQGSRNEQFF.